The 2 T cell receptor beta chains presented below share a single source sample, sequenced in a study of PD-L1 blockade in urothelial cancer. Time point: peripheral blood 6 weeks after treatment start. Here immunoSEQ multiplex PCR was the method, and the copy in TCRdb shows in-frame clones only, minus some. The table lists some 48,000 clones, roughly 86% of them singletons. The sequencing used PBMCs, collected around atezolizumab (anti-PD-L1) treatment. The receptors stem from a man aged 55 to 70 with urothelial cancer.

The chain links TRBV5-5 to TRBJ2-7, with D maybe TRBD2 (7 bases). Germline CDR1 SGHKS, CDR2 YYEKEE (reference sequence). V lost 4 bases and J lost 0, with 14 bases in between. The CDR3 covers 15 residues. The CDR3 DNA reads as TGTGCCAGCAGCCCCCTGGGGGGGCCCTCCTACGAGCAGTACTTC. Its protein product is CASSPLGGPSYEQYF.

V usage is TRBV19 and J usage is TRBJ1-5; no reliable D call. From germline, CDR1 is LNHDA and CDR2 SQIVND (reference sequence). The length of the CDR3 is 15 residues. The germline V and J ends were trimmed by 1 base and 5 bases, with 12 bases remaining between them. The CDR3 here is CASSIVEGGDQPQHF. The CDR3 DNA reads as TGTGCCAGTAGTATAGTAGAGGGAGGAGATCAGCCCCAGCATTTT.